Shown below are 20 T cell receptor beta chains from a single sample sequenced in a study of blood T cell repertoires in COVID-19. Assay: immunoSEQ multiplex PCR; the TCRdb copy retains only in-frame clones and omits some. The table records 250,000 or so clones, 84% of them present only once. The sequenced material came from PBMCs or T cells enriched from blood (not recorded which). Receptors originate from a man aged 55 to 69 who had recovered from COVID-19.

The V call is TRBV7-9, the J call TRBJ1-2, with D tentatively TRBD1 (6 bases). There are 16 residues in the CDR3. V lost 5 bases to trimming and J lost 3 bases, with 19 bases between them. Germline V gene sequence: CDR1 SEHNR, CDR2 FQNEAQ (reference sequence). CDR3 coding DNA: TGTGCCAGCAGCCTATGGTCAGGGGCTGCCCACTATGGCTACACCTTC. Amino acids: CASSLWSGAAHYGYTF.

The V gene is TRBV5-1, the J gene TRBJ2-5; D unclear. The CDR3 contains 14 residues. V gave up 4 bases and J gave up 1 base, with 11 bases separating them. CDR1 is SGHRS and CDR2 is YFSETQ in the germline V gene. This CDR3 reads CASSPVGTQETQYF. CDR3 nucleotide sequence: TGCGCCAGCAGCCCGGTCGGTACCCAAGAGACCCAGTACTTC. The full variable domain, rest sourced from reference TRBV5-1 and TRBJ2-5, is KAGVTQTPRYLIKTRGQQVTLSCSPISGHRSVSWYQQTPGQGLQFLFEYFSETQRNKGNFPGRFSGRQFSNSRSEMNVSTLELGDSALYLCASSPVGTQETQYFGPGTRLLVL.

This chain uses TRBV5-1 with TRBJ2-1; D possibly corresponds to TRBD1 (6 bases). The length of the CDR3 is 15 residues. Germline-derived CDR1 and CDR2 are SGHRS and YFSETQ. The germline V and J ends were trimmed by 1 base and 0 bases, with 8 bases remaining between them. The CDR3 DNA follows: TGCGCCAGCAGCTTGACAGGGCCCTCCTACAATGAGCAGTTCTTC. This translates into CASSLTGPSYNEQFF.

This chain uses TRBV18 with TRBJ1-1; possible D gene TRBD1, 5 bases. CDR3 size: 15 residues. The V gene's germline CDR1 is KGHSH and CDR2 LQKENI. V lost 3 bases to trimming and J lost 1 base, with 12 bases between them. The CDR3: CASSPRQLPNTEAFF. The CDR3 nucleotides read TGTGCCAGCTCACCCCGACAGCTCCCGAACACTGAAGCTTTCTTT.

V and J are TRBV2 and TRBJ2-7; 9 bases line up with TRBD1. With 6 bases clipped from V and 8 bases from J, the junction kept 8 bases outside the gene matches. The CDR3 loop spans 13 amino acids. CDR1 and CDR2 (germline): SNHLY, FYNNEI. For the CDR3, the DNA is TGTGCCAGCAGGGGGGGGACAGGGTTTAAGCAGTACTTC. This sequence encodes CASRGGTGFKQYF. The variable domain in full, completed from reference TRBV2 and TRBJ2-7, reads EPEVTQTPSHQVTQMGQEVILRCVPISNHLYFYWYRQILGQKVEFLVSFYNNEISEKSEIFDDQFSVERPDGSNFTLKIRSTKLEDSAMYFCASRGGTGFKQYFGPGTRLTVT.

On this clone itself: This same CDR3 is encoded by further DNA sequences in the sample. This chain links TRBV18 with TRBJ1-4, with 9 bases that match TRBD1. The CDR3 length is 14 residues. V shed 2 bases and J 6 bases; nucleotides not matched to a gene: 1. Germline CDR1 KGHSH, CDR2 LQKENI. Written as DNA, the CDR3 is TGTGCCAGCTCACCAAGGACAGGGGATGAAAAACTGTTTTTT. It specifies CASSPRTGDEKLFF.

The genes are TRBV5-1 and TRBJ1-1, with a weak D call TRBD1 (6 bases). Germline CDR1 is SGHRS and CDR2 is YFSETQ. The CDR3 runs 15 residues. V was trimmed by 1 base and J by 0 bases, leaving 10 bases between them. The CDR3, as DNA: TGCGCCAGCAGCTTGACAGGGATCATGAACACTGAAGCTTTCTTT. Amino acid sequence: CASSLTGIMNTEAFF. Drawing the rest from reference TRBV5-1 and TRBJ1-1, the complete variable domain is KAGVTQTPRYLIKTRGQQVTLSCSPISGHRSVSWYQQTPGQGLQFLFEYFSETQRNKGNFPGRFSGRQFSNSRSEMNVSTLELGDSALYLCASSLTGIMNTEAFFGQGTRLTVV.

This chain uses TRBV7-9 with TRBJ2-7; tentative D call: TRBD1 (6 bases). Looked up from germline, CDR1 is SEHNR and CDR2 is FQNEAQ (reference sequence). Deletions cut 4 bases from V and 0 bases from J, with 16 bases between. This CDR3 is 16 amino acids long. The CDR3 loop reads CASSSGTFTNSYEQYF. CDR3 nucleotide sequence: TGTGCCAGCAGCTCGGGGACATTTACGAACTCCTACGAGCAGTACTTC.

For the CDR3, the DNA is TGTGCCAGCAGCTTAGAAAGACACCTCCAAGAGACCCAGTACTTC. This codes for CASSLERHLQETQYF. The rearrangement joins TRBV7-2 to TRBJ2-5; D not certain. The CDR3 has 15 amino acids. Per germline, CDR1 SGHTA and CDR2 FQGNSA. Trimming took off 1 base at V and 1 base at J, with 10 bases between the two ends.

Comment on this clone: Other nucleotide sequences in the sample specify the same CDR3. The genes are TRBV19 and TRBJ1-6; D is unclear. The CDR3 consists of 15 residues. The V end was cut by 5 bases, the J end by 0 bases, with 8 bases between. Germline CDR1 reads LNHDA; CDR2 reads SQIVND (reference sequence). This CDR3 reads CASSSRSSYNSPLHF. CDR3 sequence (DNA): TGTGCCAGTAGTTCCCGGAGCTCCTATAATTCACCCCTCCACTTT.

This clone was picked up a small number of times. The chain links TRBV3-1 (or the pseudogene TRBV3-2) to TRBJ1-2; D unresolved. This CDR3 is built from 14 residues. The germline V gene has CDR1 LGHDT and CDR2 YNNKEL (reference sequence). Trimming pared 4 bases from V and 8 bases from J, leaving 17 bases between. CDR3 loop: CASSRGVPAGGYTF. CDR3 DNA: TGTGCCAGCAGCCGCGGTGTGCCCGCTGGGGGCTACACCTTC.

The rearrangement joins TRBV4-3 to TRBJ1-3, with a tentative D call TRBD1 (5 bases). From germline, CDR1 is LGHNA and CDR2 YSLEER. The CDR3 contains 16 residues. Trimming shortened V by 0 bases and J by 4 bases, and 13 bases separated the two germline ends. The CDR3 loop reads CASSQEPGGRGNTIYF. DNA for the CDR3: TGCGCCAGCAGCCAAGAACCCGGGGGGAGAGGAAACACCATATATTTT.

The chain recombines TRBV5-1 with TRBJ2-7; D might be TRBD2 (5 bases). The CDR3 totals 17 residues. The germline CDR1 and CDR2 sequences are SGHRS and YFSETQ. V lost 0 bases, J lost 2 bases, and 18 bases lay in between. The CDR3 is CASSLGPPTEGTYEQYF. The CDR3 DNA sequence: TGCGCCAGCAGCTTGGGGCCCCCTACCGAGGGAACCTACGAGCAGTACTTC.

The chain employs TRBV19 and TRBJ1-5, with 9 nucleotides matching TRBD1. The CDR3 has 15 residues. Germline CDR1 is LNHDA and CDR2 is SQIVND (reference sequence). V lost 7 bases to trimming and J lost 3 bases; unmatched junction nucleotides: 7. In DNA, the CDR3 is TGTGCCAGTAACCACCGACAGGGGGACAATCAGCCCCAGCATTTT. Its translation: CASNHRQGDNQPQHF.

The chain carries TRBV7-2 and TRBJ2-5, with TRBD1 identical over 7 bases. The CDR3 length is 16 residues. The V gene end was trimmed by 1 base and the J gene end by 4 bases; junction bases not matched to a gene: 9. Germline CDR1 SGHTA, CDR2 FQGNSA. In nucleotides, the CDR3 is TGTGCCAGCAGCTTAGGCCAGGGGGTTTCGAGAGAGACCCAGTACTTC. It is translated as CASSLGQGVSRETQYF.

This chain connects TRBV4-3 to TRBJ1-2, with D perhaps TRBD1 (5 bases). The CDR3 has 14 amino acids. The germline V gene encodes CDR1 LGHNA and CDR2 YSLEER. Trimming cost V 4 bases and J 7 bases, with 16 bases left between them. The CDR3 DNA sequence: TGCGCCAGCAGCCCACAGCGGGGCGCGACTGGCTACACCTTC. It is translated as CASSPQRGATGYTF.

The chain joins TRBV5-1 to TRBJ1-2; tentative D call: TRBD1 (6 bases). Germline V gene lookup returns CDR1 SGHRS and CDR2 YFSETQ. The CDR3 is 16 residues long. Trimming removed 2 bases at V and 4 bases at J, with 18 bases between. The CDR3 coding sequence is TGCGCCAGCAGCTTAACCGGACAGTCCCTAGGCTATGGCTACACCTTC. This gives the protein CASSLTGQSLGYGYTF.

The V gene is TRBV19, the J gene TRBJ1-1; 10 nucleotides agree with TRBD1. J lost 4 bases, V lost 6 bases, and 5 bases had no gene match. The CDR3 length is 14 residues. The germline CDR1 and CDR2 sequences are LNHDA and SQIVND (reference sequence). The CDR3 nucleotides are TGTGCCAGTAGGAGACAGGGGGCAGGCACTGAAGCTTTCTTT. Protein product: CASRRQGAGTEAFF.

This sequence joins TRBV5-1 and TRBJ1-2; 12 bases agree with TRBD1. The CDR3 loop spans 14 amino acids. V trimming: 3 bases; J trimming: 4 bases; junction bases outside the gene matches: 1. Germline-derived CDR1 and CDR2 are SGHRS and YFSETQ. The CDR3 bases are TGCGCCAGCAGCTGGGGACAGGGGGCCTATGGCTACACCTTC. Its translation: CASSWGQGAYGYTF.

Of note for this clone: Its ends do not fully match the called genes, so a read error is possible. Other DNA sequences in the same sample also yield this CDR3. The chain is built from TRBV7-6 and TRBJ2-7; the match to TRBD2 covers 8 bases. The length of the CDR3 is 16 residues. Germline V lookup: CDR1 SGHVS, CDR2 FNYEAQ. The CDR3 sequence: CASSLGLAGGTYEQYF. The CDR3 bases are TGTGCCAGCAGTCTAGGACTAGCCGGGGGGACCTACGAGCAATACTTC.